One sample yielded the 20 T cell receptor beta chains listed below, sequenced in a study of shared clonotypes between healthy human individuals. Terminally differentiated effector memory CD45RA+ cells were excluded from the naive CD8 cells, which were CD45RO-negative and positively selected for CCR7. Profiling relied on immunoSEQ multiplex PCR, and the TCRdb table lists in-frame clones only, not all of them. Among hundreds of thousands of clones listed, 80% to 95% were seen once. What was sequenced was naive CD8+ T cells sorted from blood. The receptors here all came from a man under 40 in good health.

This clone was recorded once. The chain has TRBV7-9 and TRBJ2-7; D remains ambiguous. CDR3 size: 12 residues. V was trimmed by 5 bases and J by 3 bases, leaving 8 bases between them. Germline V lookup: CDR1 SEHNR, CDR2 FQNEAQ (reference sequence). The chain's CDR3 is CASSRDLYEQYF. CDR3 nucleotide sequence: TGTGCCAGCAGCCGAGATCTCTACGAGCAGTACTTC.

This chain links TRBV7-3 with TRBJ2-1; 7 positions agree with TRBD2. Germline CDR1 SGHTA, CDR2 FQGTGA. With 5 bases clipped from V and 6 bases from J, the junction kept 7 bases outside the gene matches. The CDR3 runs to 14 residues. The CDR3 loop reads CASSLGRNPNEQFF. The CDR3 nucleotides are TGTGCCAGCAGCCTCGGGAGGAATCCCAATGAGCAGTTCTTC. Full variable domain (outside the CDR3, taken from reference TRBV7-3 and TRBJ2-1): GAGVSQTPSNKVTEKGKYVELRCDPISGHTALYWYRQSLGQGPEFLIYFQGTGAADDSGLPNDRFFAVRPEGSVSTLKIQRTERGDSAVYLCASSLGRNPNEQFFGPGTRLTVL.

This chain uses TRBV9 with TRBJ2-1; no firm D call. The CDR3 consists of 15 residues. V dropped 0 bases and J dropped 0 bases, with 7 bases sitting between them. The germline gives CDR1 SGDLS, CDR2 YYNGEE. CDR3 DNA sequence: TGTGCCAGCAGCGTAGAGGTGAGCTCCTACAATGAGCAGTTCTTC. As protein: CASSVEVSSYNEQFF.

This rearrangement joins TRBV7-9 to TRBJ2-3; 7 bases match TRBD1. Trimming removed 5 bases from V and 3 bases from J; junction bases left unmatched: 11. CDR1 is SEHNR, CDR2 FQNEAQ, per germline (reference sequence). The CDR3 loop spans 16 amino acids. DNA of the CDR3: TGTGCCAGCAGCCCTCGACAGGGAGAGGGGACAGATACGCAGTATTTT. It yields the protein CASSPRQGEGTDTQYF.

CDR3 sequence reads: CASSRPGQSNNEQFF. In DNA, the CDR3 is TGTGCCAGCAGCCGCCCGGGACAAAGCAACAATGAGCAGTTCTTC. The chain combines TRBV4-2 with TRBJ2-1; D possibly corresponds to TRBD1 (6 bases). Per the germline V gene, CDR1 is LGHNA and CDR2 is YNFKEQ. This CDR3 region has 15 residues. Trimming left V 4 bases short and J 5 bases short, with 15 bases between.

This chain joins TRBV27 and TRBJ2-7; D ambiguous. V was pared by 6 bases and J by 1 base, with 13 bases between. Germline V gene lookup returns CDR1 MNHEY and CDR2 SMNVEV (reference sequence). The CDR3 extends over 14 amino acids. CDR3 loop: CASSYFGSSYEQYF. DNA for the CDR3: TGTGCCAGCAGCTATTTCGGGTCGTCCTACGAGCAGTACTTC.

The chain carries TRBV28 and TRBJ2-2; D remains ambiguous. The CDR3 has 18 residues. CDR1 is MDHEN and CDR2 is SYDVKM in the germline V gene. Trimming shortened V by 3 bases and J by 0 bases, and 17 bases separated the two germline ends. DNA of the CDR3: TGTGCCAGCAGTTTGGGATTTGACGAGACAACGAACACCGGGGAGCTGTTTTTT. This encodes CASSLGFDETTNTGELFF.

The chain couples TRBV11-2 to TRBJ2-7; D may correspond to TRBD1 or TRBD2 (5 bases each). Trimming took off 4 bases at V and 3 bases at J, with 13 bases between the two ends. From germline, CDR1 is SGHAT and CDR2 FQNNGV. The CDR3 runs 14 residues. CDR3: CASSSPGQNYEQYF. In nucleotides, the CDR3 is TGTGCCAGCAGCTCCCCGGGGCAGAACTACGAGCAGTACTTC. The full variable domain, its missing parts supplied by reference TRBV11-2 and TRBJ2-7, is EAGVAQSPRYKIIEKRQSVAFWCNPISGHATLYWYQQILGQGPKLLIQFQNNGVVDDSQLPKDRFSAERLKGVDSTLKIQPAKLEDSAVYLCASSSPGQNYEQYFGPGTRLTVT.

V and J are TRBV4-3 and TRBJ1-5; D is unresolved. The V gene's germline CDR1 is LGHNA and CDR2 YSLEER. Trimming left V 0 bases short and J 1 base short, with 13 bases between. The length of the CDR3 is 17 residues. The CDR3 here is CASSQDRGSGSNQPQHF. For the CDR3, the DNA is TGCGCCAGCAGCCAAGATCGAGGCTCAGGCAGCAATCAGCCCCAGCATTTT.

The chain uses TRBV7-2 and TRBJ2-7; unclear D gene. The germline V gene has CDR1 SGHTA and CDR2 FQGNSA. The CDR3 consists of 16 residues. V was trimmed by 5 bases and J by 0 bases, leaving 17 bases between them. This CDR3 reads CASSPSPPGSSYEQYF. CDR3 in DNA: TGTGCCAGCAGCCCCAGCCCCCCCGGAAGCTCCTACGAGCAGTACTTC.

The genes are TRBV27 and TRBJ2-5; D remains ambiguous. Germline V CDR1 and CDR2: MNHEY, SMNVEV (reference sequence). Trimming left V 10 bases short and J 0 bases short, with 6 bases between. The CDR3 has 11 residues. The CDR3 DNA is TGTGCCACCCTGTACCAAGAGACCCAGTACTTC. Amino acids: CATLYQETQYF.

The chain combines TRBV27 with TRBJ2-1; D is ambiguous. This CDR3 has 16 residues. Germline V CDR1 and CDR2: MNHEY, SMNVEV (reference sequence). Trimming stripped 6 bases from V and 9 bases from J, with 24 bases between. DNA for the CDR3: TGTGCCAGCAGCCGCCCCTGGGTAGGGAAGGAAGGTGAGCAGTTCTTC. As protein: CASSRPWVGKEGEQFF.

The chain combines TRBV27 with TRBJ2-7; 13 bases agree with TRBD2. V shed 4 bases, J shed 5 bases, and the junction held 5 bases outside the gene matches. The CDR3 consists of 15 residues. Germline V CDR1 and CDR2: MNHEY, SMNVEV (reference sequence). For the CDR3, the DNA is TGTGCCAGCAGTTCGGGACTAGCGGGATCCCACGAGCAGTACTTC. Encoded protein: CASSSGLAGSHEQYF.

This clone was seen a handful of times. The chain links TRBV19 to TRBJ2-1; 8 positions match TRBD1. CDR1 and CDR2 from the germline V gene are LNHDA and SQIVND (reference sequence). This CDR3 spans 13 amino acids. V lost 4 bases and J lost 10; bases outside the gene matches: 6. This CDR3 reads CASSKVTGGEQFF. The DNA of the CDR3 is TGTGCCAGTAGTAAGGTCACAGGGGGAGAGCAGTTCTTC.

The genes are TRBV19 and TRBJ2-3; a weak D match, TRBD1 (6 bases). V gave up 1 base and J gave up 0 bases, with 11 bases separating them. CDR3 length equals 16 residues. CDR1 and CDR2 from the germline V gene are LNHDA and SQIVND (reference sequence). CDR3 amino acids: CASSIGDRISTDTQYF. CDR3 sequence (DNA): TGTGCCAGTAGTATAGGCGACAGGATTAGCACAGATACGCAGTATTTT.

The rearrangement joins TRBV2 to TRBJ2-3; 8 positions agree with TRBD1. Germline-derived CDR1 and CDR2 are SNHLY and FYNNEI. There are 15 residues in the CDR3. With V trimmed by 8 bases and J by 2 bases, 9 bases remained unmatched. The CDR3 bases are TGTGCCAGCTTGGCCGGGACAGGAGACACAGATACGCAGTATTTT. Its translation is CASLAGTGDTDTQYF.

CDR3 sequence (DNA): TGTGCCAGCAGTTACGACAGGGGGAACCCGTACGAGCAGTACTTC. Encoded protein: CASSYDRGNPYEQYF. The chain is built from TRBV6-5 and TRBJ2-7; 9 nucleotides agree with TRBD1. With 2 bases clipped from V and 4 bases from J, the junction kept 6 bases outside the gene matches. From germline, CDR1 is MNHEY and CDR2 SVGAGI. This CDR3 is built from 15 residues.

This chain connects TRBV4-1 to TRBJ2-3; a possible D gene is TRBD1 (6 bases). Germline CDR1 reads MGHRA; CDR2 reads YSYEKL. The length of the CDR3 is 17 residues. Between the trimmed V and J ends, which lost 0 bases and 0 bases, there was a span of 13 bases. The CDR3 bases are TGCGCCAGCAGCCAAGATAAGGCAGGGGAAAGCACAGATACGCAGTATTTT. Protein product: CASSQDKAGESTDTQYF.

The CDR3 sequence is CASSQDRGARPQHF. CDR3 DNA: TGTGCCAGCAGCCAAGATCGGGGGGCGAGGCCCCAGCATTTT. The rearrangement links TRBV4-2 to TRBJ1-5; possible D gene TRBD1, 6 bases. CDR1 LGHNA and CDR2 YNFKEQ come from the germline V gene. CDR3 length equals 14 residues. Trimming took off 0 bases at V and 9 bases at J, with 12 bases between the two ends.

This clone was found a few times. This chain connects TRBV7-2 to TRBJ2-7, with 11 positions matching TRBD1. The V segment lost 1 base and the J segment 5 bases; nucleotides outside the gene matches: 4. Germline CDR1 reads SGHTA; CDR2 reads FQGNSA. This CDR3 spans 15 amino acids. The CDR3 DNA sequence: TGTGCCAGCAGCTTAGTAGGACAGGGGGCGGACGAGCAGTACTTC. Protein sequence: CASSLVGQGADEQYF.